The clone carrying this T cell receptor (beta chain) has only a few counts. Its antigen remains unidentified. The sample is drawn from a study of T-cell reconstitution after alpha-beta-depleted transplantation in children. Unique molecular identifiers featured in how the TCRbeta library was prepared. TCRdb reanalysed the PCR reads using MiXCR and keeps one entry per CDR3 protein. This sample has a few hundred thousand distinct CDR3 sequences, with 25% to 30% found just once. Whole-study findings and limits: Where alpha-beta T cells came from about two months after transplant was reportedly several hundred expanded graft clones. High day-60 TCRbeta diversity in some patients came from surviving recipient T cells and thymic progenitors. By one year post-transplant, T-cell counts and diversity largely arose from T cells that were newly produced.

V shed 4 bases and J 2 bases; nucleotides not matched to a gene: 10. The CDR3 loop spans 18 amino acids. From germline, CDR1 is SGDLS and CDR2 YYNGEE. This clonotype was obtained from a boy less than two years old with Wiskott-Aldrich syndrome, due to receive a stem cell transplant. Sequencing was performed on PBMCs, taken before TCRalphabeta/CD19-depleted stem cell transplant. The chain employs TRBV9 and TRBJ2-7; TRBD2 matches at 15 bases. The CDR3 loop is CASSLTGTSGRITYEQYF. CDR3 nucleotides: TGTGCCAGCAGCTTAACCGGGACTAGCGGGAGGATTACCTACGAGCAGTACTTC.